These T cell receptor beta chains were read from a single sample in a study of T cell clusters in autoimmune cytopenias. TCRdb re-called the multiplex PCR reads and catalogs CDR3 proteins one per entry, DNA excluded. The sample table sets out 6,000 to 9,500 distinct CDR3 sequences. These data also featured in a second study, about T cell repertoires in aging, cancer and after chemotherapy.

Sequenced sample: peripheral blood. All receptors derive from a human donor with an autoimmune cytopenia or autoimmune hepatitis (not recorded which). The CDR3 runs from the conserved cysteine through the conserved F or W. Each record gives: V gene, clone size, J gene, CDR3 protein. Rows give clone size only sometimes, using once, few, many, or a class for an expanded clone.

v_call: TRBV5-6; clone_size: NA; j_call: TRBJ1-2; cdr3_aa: CASSFGRDNYGYTF
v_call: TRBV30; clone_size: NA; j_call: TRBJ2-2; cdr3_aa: CAWRAGRNTGELFF
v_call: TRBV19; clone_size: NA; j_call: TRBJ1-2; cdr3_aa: CASSTLSGQGYGYTF
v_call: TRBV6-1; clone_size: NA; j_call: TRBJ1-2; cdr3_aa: CASSSTGYYGYTF
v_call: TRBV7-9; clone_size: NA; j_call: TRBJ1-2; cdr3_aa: CASSPNRGEGTGYTF
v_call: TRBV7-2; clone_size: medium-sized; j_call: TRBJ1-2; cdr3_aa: CASSLDGRGVNYGYTF
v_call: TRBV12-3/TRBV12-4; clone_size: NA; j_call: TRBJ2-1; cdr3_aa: CASIPPGGRNEQFF
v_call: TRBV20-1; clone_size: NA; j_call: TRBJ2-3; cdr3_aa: CSAPGLAGGADTQYF
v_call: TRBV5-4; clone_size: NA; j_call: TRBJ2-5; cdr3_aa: CASSSRDREETQYF
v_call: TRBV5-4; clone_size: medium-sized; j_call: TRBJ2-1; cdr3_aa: CASSLQGMTEQFF
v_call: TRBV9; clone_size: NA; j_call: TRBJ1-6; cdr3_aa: CASSALWGSNSPLHF
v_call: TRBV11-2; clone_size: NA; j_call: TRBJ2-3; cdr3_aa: CASSLVQGGDTQYF
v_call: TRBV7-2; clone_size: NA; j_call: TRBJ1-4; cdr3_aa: CASSLGQTTNEKLFF
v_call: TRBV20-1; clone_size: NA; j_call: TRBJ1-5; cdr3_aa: CSARRGGGNQPQHF
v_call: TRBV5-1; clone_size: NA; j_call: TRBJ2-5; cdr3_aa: CASKAVGQTQETQYF
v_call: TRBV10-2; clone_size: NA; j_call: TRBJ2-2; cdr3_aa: CASSERGQVSTGELFF
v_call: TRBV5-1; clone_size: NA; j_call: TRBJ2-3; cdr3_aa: CASSLAARRRGDTQYF
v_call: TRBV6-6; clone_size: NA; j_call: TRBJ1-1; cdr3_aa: CASRVGDRAATEAFF
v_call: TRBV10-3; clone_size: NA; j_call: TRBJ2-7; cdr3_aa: CASSEVLVKGYEQYF
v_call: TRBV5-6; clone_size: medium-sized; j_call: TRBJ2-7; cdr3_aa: CASSRAVEGISEQYF
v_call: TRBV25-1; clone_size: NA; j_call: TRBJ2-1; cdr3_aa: CASSEWSGRGGNEQFF
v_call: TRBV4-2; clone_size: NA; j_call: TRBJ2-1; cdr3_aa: CASSQGRNNEQFF
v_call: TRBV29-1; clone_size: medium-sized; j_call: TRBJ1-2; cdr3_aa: CSVARGDNNYGYTF
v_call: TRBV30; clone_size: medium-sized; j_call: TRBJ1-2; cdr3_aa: CAWETTHNYGYTF
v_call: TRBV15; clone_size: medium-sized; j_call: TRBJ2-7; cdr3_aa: CATSRDRTAGREQYF
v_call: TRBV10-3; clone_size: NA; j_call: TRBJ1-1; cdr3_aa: CAITANRAGFEAFF
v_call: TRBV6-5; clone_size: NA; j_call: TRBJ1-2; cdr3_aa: CASSIRQGNYGYTF
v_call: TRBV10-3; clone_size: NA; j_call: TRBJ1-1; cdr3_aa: CAISRTPREAFF
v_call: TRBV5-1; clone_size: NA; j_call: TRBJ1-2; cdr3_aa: CASSLEGGSGYTF
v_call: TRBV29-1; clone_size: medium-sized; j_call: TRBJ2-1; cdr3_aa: CSVGSGGSSYNEQFF
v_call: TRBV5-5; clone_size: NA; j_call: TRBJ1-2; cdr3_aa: CASSSSPGQGALGGYTF
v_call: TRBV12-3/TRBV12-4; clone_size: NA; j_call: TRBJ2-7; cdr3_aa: CASSFGRGRLAYEQYF
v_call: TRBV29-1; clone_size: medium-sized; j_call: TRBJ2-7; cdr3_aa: CSVAKLAGSSYEQYF
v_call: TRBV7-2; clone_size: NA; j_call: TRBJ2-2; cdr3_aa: CASHFPGFTGELFF
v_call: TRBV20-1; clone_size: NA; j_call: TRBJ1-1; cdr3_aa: CSARARNRGHRGTEAFF
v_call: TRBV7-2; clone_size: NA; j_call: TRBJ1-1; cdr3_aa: CASSLDGGAGTEAFF
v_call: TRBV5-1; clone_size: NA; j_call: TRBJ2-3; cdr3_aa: CASSFANTGTDTQYF
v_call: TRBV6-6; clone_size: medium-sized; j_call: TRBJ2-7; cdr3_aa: CASSYSASGAYEQYF
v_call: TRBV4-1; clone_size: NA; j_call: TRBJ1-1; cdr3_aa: CASSQDPGTGALNTEAFF
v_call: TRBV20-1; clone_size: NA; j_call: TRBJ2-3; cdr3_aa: CSAGRGGTTDTQYF
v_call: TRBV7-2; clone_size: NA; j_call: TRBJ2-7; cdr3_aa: CASSLEATLAVSSYEQYF
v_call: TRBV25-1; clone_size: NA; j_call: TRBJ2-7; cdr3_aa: CASSGLGLSSYEQYF
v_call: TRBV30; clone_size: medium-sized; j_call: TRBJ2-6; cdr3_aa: CAQVVGANVLTF
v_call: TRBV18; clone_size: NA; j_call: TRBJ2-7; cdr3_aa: CASSDSMGEQYF
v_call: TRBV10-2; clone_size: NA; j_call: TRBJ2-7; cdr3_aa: CASSGRAIVSYEQYF
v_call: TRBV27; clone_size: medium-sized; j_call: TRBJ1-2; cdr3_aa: CASSLDRYYGYTF
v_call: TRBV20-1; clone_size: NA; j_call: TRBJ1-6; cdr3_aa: CSATSGVYNSPLHF
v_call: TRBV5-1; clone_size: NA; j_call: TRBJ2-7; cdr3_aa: CASSFGDSRAYEQYF
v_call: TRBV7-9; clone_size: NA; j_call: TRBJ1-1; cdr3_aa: CASSPRQGTAFF